This TCR beta chain was recovered during a study of siplizumab effects on memory and regulatory T cells (dated by TCRdb to about 2019). Context from the whole study: The study examined how the anti-CD2 antibody siplizumab affects alloreactive T-cell subsets in allogeneic mixed lymphocyte reactions built from human PBMCs.

Here is what the overall study found, with its caveats: Unstimulated naive T cells appeared more diverse than memory T cells, and naive cells seemed to contribute substantially to the alloresponse. Among mappable alloreactive CD4+ clones, an average Treg-derived fraction of roughly 71% was observed with siplizumab, compared with approximately 30% in control reactions. Because sequences below about 10^-5 frequency were poorly captured, only a minor fraction of alloreactive clones could be mapped to unstimulated subsets. The cumulative frequency of alloreactive sequences that could be traced back to unstimulated CD4+ memory T cells was significantly reduced by siplizumab. Roughly 75-95% of proliferating CD4+ or CD8+ clones could not be assigned a naive or memory phenotype. Whether proliferating Tregs from siplizumab cultures actually had suppressive function was not functionally confirmed.

Sorted unstimulated T cells and proliferating T cells recovered from mixed lymphocyte reactions underwent TCRbeta CDR3 sequencing. Fresh whole blood from fewer than 11 HLA-typed healthy donors was used as the source from which PBMCs were isolated. Unstimulated CD4+ non-regulatory T cells were FACS-sorted to map the origin of alloreactive clones. This clone has just a few counts. Its cognate antigen has yet to be identified. Per-base quality was not reported, and no clone a single base away is much larger than it. The method was the immunoSEQ multiplex PCR assay. The deep sequencing platform assayed around 10^5 TCR templates per sample. Genomic DNA extracted from sorted T cells was used for TCRbeta CDR3 sequencing. In the paper's pipeline: The R programming language was used for the clonal analysis of the TCRbeta CDR3 data. Comparing unstimulated samples against CFSE-low samples taken after the reaction was how alloreactive CD4+ and CD8+ clones were defined. By matching sequences to the repertoires of sorted unstimulated Treg and non-Treg cells, each alloreactive CD4+ clone was assigned a regulatory or non-regulatory origin. The immuneACCESS repertoire file appears here via TCRdb, limited to in-frame rearrangements. These files lack a portion of the clones; in checked studies, under half of the deficit traces to unresolved V genes, and the cause of the others is not known. V and J calls and clone size are those listed in that table; D and trimming were worked out from the DNA. This sample lists tens of thousands of clones; around 94% were detected once. In total, the top ten clones hold less than 0.4% of the sample.

Reading from cysteine to phenylalanine, the CDR3 counts 14 amino acids. Just the 42-base CDR3 DNA is kept, in frame starting at base 1. A distance of 8 bases separates the germline ends of V and J, which lose 0 bases and 8 bases respectively. In the germline V gene (reference sequence), CDR1 corresponds to MNHEY and CDR2 to SMNVEV. The rearrangement joined TRBV27 to TRBJ1-6; a tentative D match to TRBD1 spans 5 bases. The TCR comes from a human donor in good health. Material: non-Treg CD4+ T cells sorted from blood. This specimen's cell subset or site label, interpreted: FACS-sorted unstimulated CD4+ non-regulatory T cells. The CDR3 is CASSLSWGHSPLHF. Read as DNA, the sequence is TGTGCCAGCAGTTTATCATGGGGCCATTCACCCCTCCACTTT.